Following are 23 T cell receptor beta chains from one sample sequenced in a study of early T cells in non-severe SARS-CoV-2 infection (dated by TCRdb to the early 2020s). The method was 5' RACE. These reads were obtained on a NextSeq 500. TCRdb reworked the public reads: Q25 trimming with fastp, MiXCR clone assembly, productive beta chains retained. Merged by CDR3 protein, the rows form single entries marked with the most common genes and DNA. Counted in this sample were more than 50,000 distinct CDR3 sequences; roughly an eighth of them appeared once. The top ten constitute over 2% of the sample. The material sequenced was whole blood, taken at baseline. The source is an adult who was a healthcare worker with PCR-confirmed SARS-CoV-2 infection or an uninfected control (not recorded which).

This clonotype has more than one count but fewer than ten. The chain links TRBV4-2 to TRBJ2-7; 9 bases align to TRBD1. V lost 0 bases, J lost 9 bases, and 9 bases stayed unmatched. The germline V gene encodes CDR1 LGHNA and CDR2 YNFKEQ. The CDR3 spans 15 residues. CDR3 loop: CASSQEGDRAPRQYF. The CDR3 coding sequence is TGTGCCAGCAGCCAAGAGGGGGACAGGGCTCCTCGGCAGTACTTC.

The chain employs TRBV3-1 and TRBJ1-6; 8 bases fit TRBD1. The germline V gene encodes CDR1 LGHDT and CDR2 YNNKEL (reference sequence). The CDR3 totals 16 residues. After removal of 1 base from V and 14 bases from J, the junction contained 13 bases not matched to a gene. CDR3 amino acids: CASSQGTGTGPRALHF. DNA for the CDR3: TGTGCCAGCAGCCAAGGGACCGGGACAGGACCCAGGGCCCTCCACTTT.

The chain carries TRBV21-1 and TRBJ2-7; TRBD1, the D gene given by the table, was not confirmed from the DNA. TRBV21-1 is deemed a pseudogene. The CDR3 length is 11 residues. CDR3: CASSWTELGGF. The DNA for the CDR3 is TGTGCCAGCAGCTGGACCGAGTTGGGGGGATTC.

V is TRBV20-1 and J is TRBJ2-1; TRBD2 agrees at 10 bases. Germline CDR1 and CDR2: DFQATT and SNEGSKA (reference sequence). Trimming at V came to 3 bases and at J to 8 bases, leaving 10 bases not matched to a gene. This CDR3 comprises 15 residues. CDR3 protein: CSASFPSGSRHEQFF. CDR3 nucleotide sequence: TGCAGTGCTAGTTTCCCTAGCGGGAGTCGGCATGAGCAGTTCTTC.

This clonotype has only a few counts. This chain links TRBV18 with TRBJ2-1, with D uncertain. The CDR3 length is 12 residues. CDR1 is KGHSH, CDR2 LQKENI, per germline. The V and J ends lost 2 bases and 8 bases respectively, with 7 bases between them. The CDR3 reads CASSPTIDEQFF. For the CDR3, the DNA is TGTGCCAGCTCACCAACGATCGATGAGCAGTTCTTC.

The rearrangement links TRBV28 to TRBJ2-3, with D unresolved. This CDR3 comprises 14 residues. V was pared by 8 bases and J by 0 bases, with 12 bases between. Germline V CDR1 and CDR2: MDHEN, SYDVKM. DNA of the CDR3: TGTGCCAGCTGTAGTCCTACTAGCACAGATACGCAGTATTTT. Translation gives CASCSPTSTDTQYF.

CDR3 DNA sequence: TGTGCCAGCAGCCAACCAGAGACTAGCGGAAATACGCAGTATTTT. Its translation is CASSQPETSGNTQYF. V usage is TRBV4-2 and J usage is TRBJ2-3; 9 bases line up with TRBD2. Germline-derived CDR1 and CDR2 are LGHNA and YNFKEQ. V gave up 2 bases and J gave up 7 bases; unmatched junction bases: 7. This CDR3 comprises 15 residues.

The rearrangement links TRBV5-1 to TRBJ1-1; D remains unclear. The V end was cut by 0 bases, the J end by 4 bases, with 7 bases between. Germline V gene sequence: CDR1 SGHRS, CDR2 YFSETQ. The CDR3 is 13 amino acids. The CDR3, as DNA: TGCGCCAGCAGCTTGGGAAGACGCACTGAAGCTTTCTTT. It codes for CASSLGRRTEAFF.

There are many counts of this clonotype. CDR3 amino acids: CASSIDPGTSTDTQYF. The CDR3 coding sequence is TGTGCCAGTAGTATAGATCCCGGGACTAGCACAGATACGCAGTATTTT. The chain employs TRBV19 and TRBJ2-3, with D possibly matching TRBD2 (6 bases). V dropped 0 bases and J dropped 0 bases, with 10 bases sitting between them. Germline-derived CDR1 and CDR2 are LNHDA and SQIVND (reference sequence). The CDR3 has 16 residues.

At least ten counts were recorded for this clonotype. The chain links TRBV25-1 to TRBJ1-5, with no clear D. The length of the CDR3 is 12 residues. V gave up 6 bases and J gave up 5 bases, with 8 bases separating them. Per the germline V gene, CDR1 is MGHDK and CDR2 is SYGVNS. CDR3 in DNA: TGTGCCAGCAGCCGGGCCTATCAGCCCCAGCATTTT. Residues: CASSRAYQPQHF.

At least ten counts were recorded for this clonotype. The chain uses TRBV7-8 and TRBJ1-1, with 7 bases aligning to TRBD1. Trimming took 6 bases from V and 5 from J; bases not matched to a gene: 6. Germline CDR1 is SGHVS and CDR2 is FQNEAQ. The CDR3 is 13 residues long. Here the CDR3 DNA reads TGTGCCAGCAGGCTCCAGGGGGGGACTGAAGCTTTCTTT. Residues: CASRLQGGTEAFF.

The rearrangement uses TRBV4-2 and TRBJ1-2; unclear D gene. Trimming took 1 base from V and 8 from J, leaving 8 bases between them. This CDR3 region has 12 residues. CDR1 and CDR2 (germline): LGHNA, YNFKEQ. The CDR3 region is CASSQAAGGYTF. In DNA form, the CDR3 reads TGTGCCAGCAGCCAAGCCGCAGGCGGCTACACCTTC.

V and J are TRBV18 and TRBJ2-5; 8 bases match TRBD1. The CDR3 runs 13 residues. CDR1 and CDR2 from the germline V gene are KGHSH and LQKENI. Trimming at V came to 6 bases and at J to 3 bases, leaving 3 bases not matched to a gene. The CDR3 region is CASSTDREETQYF. In DNA form, the CDR3 reads TGTGCCAGCTCGACGGACAGGGAAGAGACCCAGTACTTC.

This clonotype was seen more than once but under ten times. The V call is TRBV28, the J call TRBJ1-1, with D perhaps matching TRBD1 (6 bases). This CDR3 is built from 13 residues. V dropped 5 bases and J dropped 5 bases, with 12 bases sitting between them. Per germline, CDR1 MDHEN and CDR2 SYDVKM. The CDR3 sequence: CASSPSTGTEAFF. CDR3 coding DNA: TGTGCCAGCAGTCCCTCCACAGGGACTGAAGCTTTCTTT.

This clonotype was seen a few times. The chain combines TRBV10-1 with TRBJ2-1; TRBD2 matches at 8 bases. The CDR3 has 16 residues. The ends lost 3 bases at V and 1 base at J; junction bases unmatched: 5. From germline, CDR1 is WNHNN and CDR2 SYGVQD (reference sequence). CDR3: CASSDEGLASYNEQFF. The CDR3, as DNA: TGCGCCAGCAGTGACGAAGGACTAGCTTCCTACAATGAGCAGTTCTTC.

This clonotype was detected ten times or more. V gene TRBV28 combines with J gene TRBJ2-7, with D unclear. Germline CDR1 is MDHEN and CDR2 is SYDVKM. The CDR3 runs to 13 residues. Trimming pared 3 bases from V and 5 bases from J, leaving 11 bases between. CDR3 nucleotides: TGTGCCAGCAGTTTCGGGCGCTCGGACGAGCAGTACTTC. Residues: CASSFGRSDEQYF.

This clonotype was found a few times. The chain couples TRBV28 to TRBJ2-7; D is uncertain. The CDR3 is 13 amino acids. Trimming cost V 6 bases and J 2 bases, with 11 bases left between them. Germline V lookup: CDR1 MDHEN, CDR2 SYDVKM. For the CDR3, the DNA is TGTGCCAGCAGCCCGGCATTAGCCTACGAGCAGTACTTC. It is translated as CASSPALAYEQYF.

The V gene is TRBV28, the J gene TRBJ2-5; TRBD1 matches at 9 bases. V dropped 6 bases and J dropped 4; count of bases not matched to a gene: 6. Per germline, CDR1 MDHEN and CDR2 SYDVKM. The CDR3 contains 14 residues. CDR3 loop: CASRTTGGLETQYF. CDR3 nucleotide sequence: TGTGCCAGCAGAACGACAGGGGGTTTAGAGACCCAGTACTTC.

This clonotype was detected a few times. This chain uses TRBV5-1 with TRBJ2-7; TRBD1 is a possible D gene (6 bases). The germline V gene has CDR1 SGHRS and CDR2 YFSETQ. The CDR3 sequence is 14 residues long. V lost 4 bases, J lost 3 bases, and 14 bases lay in between. CDR3 sequence reads: CASSGTPGGYEQYF. CDR3 in DNA: TGCGCCAGCAGCGGGACACCCGGCGGCTACGAGCAGTACTTC.

This clonotype was observed a handful of times. The J gene is TRBJ2-1, the V gene TRBV5-1; 9 nucleotides align to TRBD2. Trimming cost V 2 bases and J 2 bases; bases outside gene matches: 5. This CDR3 is built from 16 residues. CDR1 is SGHRS and CDR2 is YFSETQ in the germline V gene. Here the CDR3 reads CASSFLAGVPYNEQFF. The DNA for the CDR3 is TGCGCCAGCAGCTTCTTAGCGGGAGTTCCCTACAATGAGCAGTTCTTC. Together with reference TRBV5-1 and TRBJ2-1, the CDR3 gives the full variable domain: KAGVTQTPRYLIKTRGQQVTLSCSPISGHRSVSWYQQTPGQGLQFLFEYFSETQRNKGNFPGRFSGRQFSNSRSEMNVSTLELGDSALYLCASSFLAGVPYNEQFFGPGTRLTVL.

This clonotype has ten or more counts. This chain links TRBV6-5 with TRBJ1-6; D unclear. The germline V and J ends were trimmed by 2 bases and 0 bases, with 8 bases remaining between them. The CDR3 is made up of 16 amino acids. The germline CDR1 and CDR2 sequences are MNHEY and SVGAGI. CDR3 coding DNA: TGTGCCAGCAGTTACGATGGCCGCTCCTATAATTCACCCCTCCACTTT. Protein product: CASSYDGRSYNSPLHF.

This clonotype turned up a few times. V usage is TRBV11-2 and J usage is TRBJ2-1; 9 nucleotides match TRBD2. With 4 bases clipped from V and 7 bases from J, the junction kept 11 bases outside the gene matches. This CDR3 has 16 residues. Germline CDR1 and CDR2: SGHAT and FQNNGV. The CDR3 loop is CASSYRAGGRRNEQFF. CDR3 bases: TGTGCCAGCAGCTACCGAGCGGGAGGCCGCAGGAATGAGCAGTTCTTC.

CDR3: CATTPQGGDTQYF. DNA of the CDR3: TGTGCCACCACCCCCCAGGGCGGGGATACGCAGTATTTT. The V gene is TRBV6-5, the J gene TRBJ2-3; either TRBD1 or TRBD2 may supply D (5 bases each). In germline, CDR1 is MNHEY, CDR2 SVGAGI. The CDR3 extends over 13 amino acids. The V end lost 10 bases, the J end lost 6 bases, and 17 bases lay between the germline ends.